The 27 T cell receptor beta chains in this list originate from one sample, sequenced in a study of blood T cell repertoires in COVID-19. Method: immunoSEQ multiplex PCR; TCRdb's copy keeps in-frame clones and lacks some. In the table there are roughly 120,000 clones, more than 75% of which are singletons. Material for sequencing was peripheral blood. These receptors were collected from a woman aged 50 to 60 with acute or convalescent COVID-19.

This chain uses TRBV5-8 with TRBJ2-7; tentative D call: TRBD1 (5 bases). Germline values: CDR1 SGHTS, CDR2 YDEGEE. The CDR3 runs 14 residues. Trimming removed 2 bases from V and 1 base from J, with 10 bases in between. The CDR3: CASSFWQGSYEQYF. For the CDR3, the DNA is TGTGCCAGCAGCTTTTGGCAGGGTTCCTACGAGCAGTACTTC.

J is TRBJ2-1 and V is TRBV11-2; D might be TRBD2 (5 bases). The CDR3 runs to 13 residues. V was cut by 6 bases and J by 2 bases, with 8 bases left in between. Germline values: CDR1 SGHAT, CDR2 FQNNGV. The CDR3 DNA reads TGTGCCAGCAGGGCCGGGACCTACAATGAGCAGTTCTTC. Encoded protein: CASRAGTYNEQFF.

CDR3: CASSLSAFGYSNQPQHF. In DNA form, the CDR3 reads TGTGCCAGTAGTTTATCCGCATTCGGGTATAGCAATCAGCCCCAGCATTTT. The rearrangement joins TRBV19 to TRBJ1-5, with D hard to call. Germline CDR1 reads LNHDA; CDR2 reads SQIVND (reference sequence). The V end lost 5 bases, the J end lost 0 bases, and 17 bases lay between the germline ends. This CDR3 has 17 amino acids.

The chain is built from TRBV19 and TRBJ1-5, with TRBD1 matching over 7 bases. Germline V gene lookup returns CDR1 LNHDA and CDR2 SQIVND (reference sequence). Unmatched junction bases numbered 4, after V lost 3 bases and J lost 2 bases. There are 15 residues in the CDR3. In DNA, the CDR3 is TGTGCCAGTAGTATGCCCGACAGGGGCAATCAGCCCCAGCATTTT. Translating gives CASSMPDRGNQPQHF. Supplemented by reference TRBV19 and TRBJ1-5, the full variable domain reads DGGITQSPKYLFRKEGQNVTLSCEQNLNHDAMYWYRQDPGQGLRLIYYSQIVNDFQKGDIAEGYSVSREKKESFPLTVTSAQKNPTAFYLCASSMPDRGNQPQHFGDGTRLSIL.

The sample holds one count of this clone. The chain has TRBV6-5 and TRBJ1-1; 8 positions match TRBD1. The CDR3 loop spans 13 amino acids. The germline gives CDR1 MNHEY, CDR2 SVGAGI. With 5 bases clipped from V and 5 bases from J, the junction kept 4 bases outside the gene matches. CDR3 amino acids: CASSRTGKTEAFF. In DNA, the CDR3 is TGTGCCAGCAGTCGGACAGGGAAAACTGAAGCTTTCTTT.

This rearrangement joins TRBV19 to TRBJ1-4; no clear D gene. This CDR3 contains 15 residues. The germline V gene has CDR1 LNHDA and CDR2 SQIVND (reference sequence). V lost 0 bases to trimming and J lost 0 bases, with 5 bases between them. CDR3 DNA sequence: TGTGCCAGTAGTATAGACACTGCAACTAATGAAAAACTGTTTTTT. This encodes CASSIDTATNEKLFF.

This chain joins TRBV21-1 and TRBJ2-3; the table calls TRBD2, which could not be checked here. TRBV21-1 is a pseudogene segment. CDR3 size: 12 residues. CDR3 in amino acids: CASSRGEDTQYF. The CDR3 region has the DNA TGTGCCAGCAGCAGAGGAGAGGATACGCAGTATTTT.

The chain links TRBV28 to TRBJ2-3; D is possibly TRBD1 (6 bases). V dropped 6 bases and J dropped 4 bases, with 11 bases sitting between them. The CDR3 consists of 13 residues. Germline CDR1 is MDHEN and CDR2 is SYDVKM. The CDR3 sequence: CASSTGQSDTQYF. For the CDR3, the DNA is TGTGCCAGCAGCACCGGACAGTCAGATACGCAGTATTTT.

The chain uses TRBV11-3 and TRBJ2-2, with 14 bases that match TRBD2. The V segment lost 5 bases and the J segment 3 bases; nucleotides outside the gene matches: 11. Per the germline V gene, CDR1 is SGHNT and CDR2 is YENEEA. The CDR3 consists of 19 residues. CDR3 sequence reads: CASSTNRLGLAGDTGELFF. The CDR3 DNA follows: TGTGCCAGCAGCACAAACCGCCTGGGACTAGCGGGAGACACCGGGGAGCTGTTTTTT. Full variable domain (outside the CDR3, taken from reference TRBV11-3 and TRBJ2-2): EAGVVQSPRYKIIEKKQPVAFWCNPISGHNTLYWYLQNLGQGPELLIRYENEEAVDDSQLPKDRFSAERLKGVDSTLKIQPAELGDSAVYLCASSTNRLGLAGDTGELFFGEGSRLTVL.

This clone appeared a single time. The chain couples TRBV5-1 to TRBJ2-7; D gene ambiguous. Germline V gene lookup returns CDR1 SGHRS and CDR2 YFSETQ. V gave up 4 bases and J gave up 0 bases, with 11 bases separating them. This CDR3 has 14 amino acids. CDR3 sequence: CASSPGGNSYEQYF. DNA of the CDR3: TGCGCCAGCAGCCCCGGCGGAAACTCCTACGAGCAGTACTTC.

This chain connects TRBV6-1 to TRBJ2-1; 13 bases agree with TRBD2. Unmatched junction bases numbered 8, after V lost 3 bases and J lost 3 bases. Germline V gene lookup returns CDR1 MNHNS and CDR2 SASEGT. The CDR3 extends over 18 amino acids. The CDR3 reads CASSENGLAGEYYNEQFF. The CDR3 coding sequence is TGTGCCAGCAGTGAGAATGGACTAGCGGGAGAGTACTACAATGAGCAGTTCTTC.

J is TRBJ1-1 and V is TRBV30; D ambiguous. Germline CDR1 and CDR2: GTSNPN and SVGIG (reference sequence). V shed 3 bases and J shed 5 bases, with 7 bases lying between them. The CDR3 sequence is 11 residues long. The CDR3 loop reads CAWSGVTEAFF. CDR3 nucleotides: TGTGCCTGGAGCGGGGTGACTGAAGCTTTCTTT.

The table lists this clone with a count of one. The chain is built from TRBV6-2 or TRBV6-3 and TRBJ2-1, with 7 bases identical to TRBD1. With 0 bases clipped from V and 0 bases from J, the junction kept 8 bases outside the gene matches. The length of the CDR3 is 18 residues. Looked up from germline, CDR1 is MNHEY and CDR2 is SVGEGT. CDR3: CASSYSEQGRYSYNEQFF. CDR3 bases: TGTGCCAGCAGTTACTCCGAACAGGGGAGATACTCCTACAATGAGCAGTTCTTC.

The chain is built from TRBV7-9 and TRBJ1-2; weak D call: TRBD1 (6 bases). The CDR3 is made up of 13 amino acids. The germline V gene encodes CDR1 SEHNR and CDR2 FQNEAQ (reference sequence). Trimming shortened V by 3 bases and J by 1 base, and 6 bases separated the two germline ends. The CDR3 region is CASSFRGNYGYTF. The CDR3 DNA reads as TGTGCCAGCAGCTTCAGGGGTAACTATGGCTACACCTTC.

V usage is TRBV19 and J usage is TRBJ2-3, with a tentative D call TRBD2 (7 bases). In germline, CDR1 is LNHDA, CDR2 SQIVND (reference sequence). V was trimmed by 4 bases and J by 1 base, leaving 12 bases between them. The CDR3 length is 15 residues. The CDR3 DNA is TGTGCCAGTAGTAGTGGGGGGGCTGGCACAGATACGCAGTATTTT. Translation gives CASSSGGAGTDTQYF.

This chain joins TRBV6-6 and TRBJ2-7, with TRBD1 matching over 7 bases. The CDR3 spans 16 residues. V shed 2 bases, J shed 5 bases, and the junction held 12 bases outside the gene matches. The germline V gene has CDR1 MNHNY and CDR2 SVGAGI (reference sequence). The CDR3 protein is CASSYPVAQGNNEQYF. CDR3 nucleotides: TGTGCCAGCAGTTACCCTGTTGCACAGGGGAACAACGAGCAGTACTTC.

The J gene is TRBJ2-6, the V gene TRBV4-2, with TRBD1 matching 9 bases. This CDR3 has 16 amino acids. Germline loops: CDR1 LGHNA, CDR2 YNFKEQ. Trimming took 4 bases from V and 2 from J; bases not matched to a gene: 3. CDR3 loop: CASSPGTGTGANVLTF. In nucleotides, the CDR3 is TGTGCCAGCAGCCCGGGGACAGGGACTGGGGCCAACGTCCTGACTTTC.

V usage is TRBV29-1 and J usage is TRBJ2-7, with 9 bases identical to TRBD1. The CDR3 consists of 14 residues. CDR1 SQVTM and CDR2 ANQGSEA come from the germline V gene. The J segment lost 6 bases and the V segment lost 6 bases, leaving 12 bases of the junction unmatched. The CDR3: CSVAGTGKSGEQYF. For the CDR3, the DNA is TGCAGCGTCGCCGGGACAGGGAAATCCGGCGAGCAGTACTTC.

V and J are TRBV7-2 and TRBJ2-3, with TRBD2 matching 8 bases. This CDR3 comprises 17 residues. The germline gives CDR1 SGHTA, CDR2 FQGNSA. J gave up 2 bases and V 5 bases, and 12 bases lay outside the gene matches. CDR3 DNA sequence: TGTGCCAGCAGCACCATCGGGACTAGGCGGACCACAGATACGCAGTATTTT. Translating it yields CASSTIGTRRTTDTQYF. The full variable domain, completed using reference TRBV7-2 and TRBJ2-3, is GAGVSQSPSNKVTEKGKDVELRCDPISGHTALYWYRQSLGQGLEFLIYFQGNSAPDKSGLPSDRFSAERTGGSVSTLTIQRTQQEDSAVYLCASSTIGTRRTTDTQYFGPGTRLTVL.

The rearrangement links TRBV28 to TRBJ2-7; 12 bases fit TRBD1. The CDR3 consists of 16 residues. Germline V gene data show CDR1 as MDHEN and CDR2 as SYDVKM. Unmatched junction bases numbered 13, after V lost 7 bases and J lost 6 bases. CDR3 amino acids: CASTLPLGQGAGEQYF. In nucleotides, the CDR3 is TGTGCCAGCACCCTGCCCCTGGGACAGGGGGCGGGCGAGCAGTACTTC.

The CDR3 coding sequence is TGTGCCAGCAGCTTGAGTAGCGGGAGGAGAGAGACCCAGTACTTC. It specifies CASSLSSGRRETQYF. V is TRBV7-2 and J is TRBJ2-5; 10 bases map to TRBD2. Germline CDR1 and CDR2: SGHTA and FQGNSA. J gave up 4 bases and V 3 bases, and 5 bases lay outside the gene matches. This CDR3 comprises 15 residues. Full variable domain (rest looked up from reference TRBV7-2 and TRBJ2-5): GAGVSQSPSNKVTEKGKDVELRCDPISGHTALYWYRQSLGQGLEFLIYFQGNSAPDKSGLPSDRFSAERTGGSVSTLTIQRTQQEDSAVYLCASSLSSGRRETQYFGPGTRLLVL.

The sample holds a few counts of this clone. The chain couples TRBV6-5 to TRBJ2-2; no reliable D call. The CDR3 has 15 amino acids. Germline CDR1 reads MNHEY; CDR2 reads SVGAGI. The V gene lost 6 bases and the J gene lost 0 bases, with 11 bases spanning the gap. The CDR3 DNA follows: TGTGCCAGCAGCTCGACAACCTCGAACACCGGGGAGCTGTTTTTT. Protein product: CASSSTTSNTGELFF.

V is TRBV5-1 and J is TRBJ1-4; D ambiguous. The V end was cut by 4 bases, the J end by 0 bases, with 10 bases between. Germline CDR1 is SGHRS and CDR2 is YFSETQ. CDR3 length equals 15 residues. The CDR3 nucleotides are TGCGCCAGCAGCGGGAGGCCTGCAACTAATGAAAAACTGTTTTTT. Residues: CASSGRPATNEKLFF.

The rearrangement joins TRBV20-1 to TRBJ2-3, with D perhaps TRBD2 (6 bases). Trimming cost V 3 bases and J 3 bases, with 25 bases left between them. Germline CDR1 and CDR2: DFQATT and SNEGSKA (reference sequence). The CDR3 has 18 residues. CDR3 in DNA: TGCAGTGCTAGTCTTATGCGGGGCACAGGACCTCCGACAGATACGCAGTATTTT. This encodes CSASLMRGTGPPTDTQYF.

The CDR3 DNA reads TGTGCCAGCAGCTTAGTCAAGGGGGCAGGGAACACTGAAGCTTTCTTT. Protein sequence: CASSLVKGAGNTEAFF. The V and J genes are TRBV7-2 and TRBJ1-1; the match to TRBD1 covers 7 bases. The CDR3 contains 16 residues. Germline assignment: CDR1 SGHTA and CDR2 FQGNSA. With 1 base clipped from V and 1 base from J, the junction kept 6 bases outside the gene matches.

The CDR3 sequence: CASPQGNGNTGELFF. DNA for the CDR3: TGTGCCAGCCCCCAGGGGAATGGGAACACCGGGGAGCTGTTTTTT. The chain links TRBV6-5 to TRBJ2-2; D might be TRBD1 (6 bases). The V and J ends lost 8 bases and 1 base respectively, with 14 bases between them. From germline, CDR1 is MNHEY and CDR2 SVGAGI. The CDR3 spans 15 residues.

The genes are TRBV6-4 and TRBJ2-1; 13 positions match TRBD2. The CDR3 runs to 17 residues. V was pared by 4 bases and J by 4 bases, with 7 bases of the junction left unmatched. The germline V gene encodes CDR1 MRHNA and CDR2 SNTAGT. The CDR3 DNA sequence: TGTGCCAGCAGTGTAGGACTAGCGGGAGTAGGGTACAATGAGCAGTTCTTC. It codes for CASSVGLAGVGYNEQFF.